This TCR beta chain was profiled in a study of control samples from healthy donors and cancer patients. Profiling relied on immunoSEQ multiplex PCR, and the TCRdb table lists in-frame clones only, not all of them. The top ten clones hold around 5% of a sample with roughly 170,000 clones, around nine tenths of them seen once. The V and J ends lost 0 bases and 8 bases, in that order; junction bases with no gene match: 6. The CDR3 consists of 16 residues. Germline assignment: CDR1 ENHRY and CDR2 SYGVKD. Sequencing was carried out using blood. The receptor comes from a woman in her twenties or thirties in good health. This sequence joins TRBV10-3 and TRBJ1-6; 8 bases map to TRBD1. CDR3 in amino acids: CAISESRQGADSPLHF. In DNA form, the CDR3 reads TGTGCCATCAGTGAGTCCAGGCAGGGGGCGGATTCACCCCTCCACTTT.